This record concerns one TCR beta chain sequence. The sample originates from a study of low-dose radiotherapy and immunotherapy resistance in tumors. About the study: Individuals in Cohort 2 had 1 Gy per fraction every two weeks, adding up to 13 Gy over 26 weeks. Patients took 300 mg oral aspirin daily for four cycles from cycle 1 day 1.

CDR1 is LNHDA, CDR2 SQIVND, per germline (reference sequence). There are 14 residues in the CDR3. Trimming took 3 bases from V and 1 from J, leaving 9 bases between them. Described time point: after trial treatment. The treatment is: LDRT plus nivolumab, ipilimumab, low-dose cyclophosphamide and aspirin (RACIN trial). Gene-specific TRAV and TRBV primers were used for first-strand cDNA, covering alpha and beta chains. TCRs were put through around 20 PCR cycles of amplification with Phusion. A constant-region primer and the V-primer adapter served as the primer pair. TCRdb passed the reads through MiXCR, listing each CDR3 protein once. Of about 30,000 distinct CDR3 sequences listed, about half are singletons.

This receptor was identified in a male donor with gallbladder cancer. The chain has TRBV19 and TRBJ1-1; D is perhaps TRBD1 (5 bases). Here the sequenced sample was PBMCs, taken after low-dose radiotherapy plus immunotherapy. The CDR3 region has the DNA TGTGCCAGTAGTATTAGGGGAGCGAACACTGAAGCTTTCTTT. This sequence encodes CASSIRGANTEAFF. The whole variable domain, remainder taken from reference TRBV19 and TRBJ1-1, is DGGITQSPKYLFRKEGQNVTLSCEQNLNHDAMYWYRQDPGQGLRLIYYSQIVNDFQKGDIAEGYSVSREKKESFPLTVTSAQKNPTAFYLCASSIRGANTEAFFGQGTRLTVV.